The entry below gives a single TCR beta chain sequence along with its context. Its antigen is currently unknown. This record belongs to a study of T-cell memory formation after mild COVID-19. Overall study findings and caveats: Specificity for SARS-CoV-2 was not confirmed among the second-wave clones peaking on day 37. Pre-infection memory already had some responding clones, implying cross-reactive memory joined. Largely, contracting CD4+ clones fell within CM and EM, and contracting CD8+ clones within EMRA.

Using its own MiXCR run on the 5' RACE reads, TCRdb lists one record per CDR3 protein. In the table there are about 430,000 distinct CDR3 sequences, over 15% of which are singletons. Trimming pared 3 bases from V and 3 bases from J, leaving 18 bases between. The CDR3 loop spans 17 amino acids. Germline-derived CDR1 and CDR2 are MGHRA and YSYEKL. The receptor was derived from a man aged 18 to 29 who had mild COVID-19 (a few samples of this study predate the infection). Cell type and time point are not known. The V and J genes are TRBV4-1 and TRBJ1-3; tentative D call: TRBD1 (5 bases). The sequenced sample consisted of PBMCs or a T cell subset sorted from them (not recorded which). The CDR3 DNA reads TGCGCCAGCAGCCATGCCTCGGGACCCACTCGTGGAAACACCATATATTTT. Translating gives CASSHASGPTRGNTIYF.